These T cell receptor beta chains were read from a single sample in a study of blood T cell repertoires in COVID-19. TCRdb's table, derived via immunoSEQ multiplex PCR, lists solely in-frame clones and lacks some. The sample shows 200,000 or so clones, around nine tenths of them seen only once. Sequenced material: peripheral blood. Receptors were obtained from a woman between 35 and 50 years old who had recovered from COVID-19. The CDR3 runs from the conserved cysteine through the conserved F or W. A D gene is named only where the DNA matches it firmly. The listing skips clone size in some rows; elsewhere it reads once, few, many or a size class.

d_call	v_call	clone_size	j_call	cdr3_nt	cdr3_aa
NA	TRBV3-1/TRBV3-2	NA	TRBJ1-4	TGTGCCAGCAGCCAAGTTGGGGGGTATGAAAAACTGTTTTTT	CASSQVGGYEKLFF
NA	TRBV5-1	NA	TRBJ2-7	TGCGCCAGCAGCTTGGGTCAAGCGGCCTACGAGCAGTACTTC	CASSLGQAAYEQYF
TRBD1	TRBV27	NA	TRBJ1-1	TGTGCCAGCAGTTGGGCATCGGGAGCAGGGGGGACTGAAGCTTTCTTT	CASSWASGAGGTEAFF
NA	TRBV12-3/TRBV12-4	NA	TRBJ1-5	TGTGCCAGTGGTGAGGGAAATCAGCCCCAGCATTTT	CASGEGNQPQHF
TRBD1	TRBV7-8	NA	TRBJ1-4	TGTGCCAGCAGCTTCGGAGGGGGCAGGGAAAAACTGTTTTTT	CASSFGGGREKLFF
NA	TRBV19	NA	TRBJ1-3	TGTGCCAGTAGTTATAGTTTCCCCTCTGGAAACACCATATATTTT	CASSYSFPSGNTIYF
TRBD1	TRBV23-1	NA	TRBJ1-5	TGCGCCAGCAGTCAAGGGACAGGGGACCAGCCCCAGCATTTT	CASSQGTGDQPQHF
TRBD2	TRBV28	NA	TRBJ2-2	TGTGCCAGCAGTCCGCCGGCGGGAGCAGGCGGGGAGCTGTTTTTT	CASSPPAGAGGELFF
TRBD1	TRBV27	few	TRBJ1-2	TGTGCCAGCAGTTGGGGACAGGGGGGAGGCTATGGCTACACCTTC	CASSWGQGGGYGYTF
NA	TRBV7-7	NA	TRBJ2-1	TGTGCCAGCAGCTTCGGGGTAGCCAGCTCCTACAATGAGCAGTTCTTC	CASSFGVASSYNEQFF
NA	TRBV6-5	NA	TRBJ2-6	TGTGCCAGCGGAATACAGAACTCTGGGGCCAACGTCCTGACTTTC	CASGIQNSGANVLTF
NA	TRBV6-2/TRBV6-3	NA	TRBJ2-7	TGTGCCAGCAACCCGACAAGCTCCTACGAGCAGTACTTC	CASNPTSSYEQYF
NA	TRBV4-3	NA	TRBJ2-7	TGCGCCAGCAGCCAACAAGGAGGCGGCTCCTACGAGCAGTACTTC	CASSQQGGGSYEQYF
TRBD2	TRBV10-3	NA	TRBJ2-1	TGTGCCATCACCCCGGAGCGGGAGATCAATGAGCAGTTCTTC	CAITPEREINEQFF
NA	TRBV30	NA	TRBJ2-7	TGTGCCTGGAGTCGTGGGGGGGGCCCCTACGAGCAGTACTTC	CAWSRGGGPYEQYF
NA	TRBV19	NA	TRBJ1-3	TGTGCCAGTAGTCTCAACCCCTTGTTCTCGGGACAACTCTCCTCTGGAAACACCATATATTTT	CASSLNPLFSGQLSSGNTIYF
NA	TRBV9	NA	TRBJ2-7	TGTGCCAGCAGCGTAGATATAGGGGCCTACGAGCAGTACTTC	CASSVDIGAYEQYF
TRBD2	TRBV28	NA	TRBJ2-7	TGTGCCAGCAGCAGTGGCGGGAGATACGAGCAGTACTTC	CASSSGGRYEQYF
NA	TRBV29-1	NA	TRBJ1-2	TGCAGCGTGACCATTGGGGCGACTAACTATGGCTACACCTTC	CSVTIGATNYGYTF
TRBD2	TRBV6-1	NA	TRBJ2-1	TGTGCCAGCAGTGATTCTCTAGCGGCAACCTACAATGAGCAGTTCTTC	CASSDSLAATYNEQFF
TRBD1	TRBV18	NA	TRBJ1-2	TGTGCCAGCTCACCACCTGACAGGGCTCAGACTCTCACCTTC	CASSPPDRAQTLTF
NA	TRBV18	NA	TRBJ1-3	TGTGCCAGCTCACCAAACCGGGACAATGGAAACACCATATATTTT	CASSPNRDNGNTIYF
TRBD1	TRBV12-5	NA	TRBJ1-5	TGTGCTAGTGGTCCTGACAGGGCCAATCAGCCCCAGCATTTT	CASGPDRANQPQHF
TRBD1	TRBV6-6	NA	TRBJ1-2	TGTGCCAGCAGTGAGGTTGGCAGGGGGCGGGATGGCTACACCTTC	CASSEVGRGRDGYTF
TRBD1	TRBV7-8	NA	TRBJ1-3	TGTGCCAGCAGCTTGTGGACAGGGGCTGGAAACACCATATATTTT	CASSLWTGAGNTIYF
NA	TRBV5-1	NA	TRBJ1-1	TGCGCCAGCAGCTTGGATTGGGGAGTCAGCACTGAAGCTTTCTTT	CASSLDWGVSTEAFF